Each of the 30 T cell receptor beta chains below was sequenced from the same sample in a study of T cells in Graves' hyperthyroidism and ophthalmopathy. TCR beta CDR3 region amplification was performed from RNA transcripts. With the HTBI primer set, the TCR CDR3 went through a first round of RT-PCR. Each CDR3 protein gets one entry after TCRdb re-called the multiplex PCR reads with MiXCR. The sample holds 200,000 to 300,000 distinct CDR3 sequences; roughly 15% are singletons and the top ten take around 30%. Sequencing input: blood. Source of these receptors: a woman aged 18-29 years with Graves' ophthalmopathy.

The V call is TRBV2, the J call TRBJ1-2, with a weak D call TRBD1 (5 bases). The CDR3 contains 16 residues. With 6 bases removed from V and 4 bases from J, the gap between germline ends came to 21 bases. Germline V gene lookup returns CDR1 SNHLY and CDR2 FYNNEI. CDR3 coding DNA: TGTGCCAGCAGCCCATCTATTTTTAGACAGAGCTATGGCTACACCTTC. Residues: CASSPSIFRQSYGYTF.

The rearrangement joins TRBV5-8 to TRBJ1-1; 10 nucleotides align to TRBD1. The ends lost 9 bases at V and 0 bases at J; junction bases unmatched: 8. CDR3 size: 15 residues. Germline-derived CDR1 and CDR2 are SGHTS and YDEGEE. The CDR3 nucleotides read TGTGCCACAAACTCCGGGACAGGGGTGAACACTGAAGCTTTCTTT. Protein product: CATNSGTGVNTEAFF.

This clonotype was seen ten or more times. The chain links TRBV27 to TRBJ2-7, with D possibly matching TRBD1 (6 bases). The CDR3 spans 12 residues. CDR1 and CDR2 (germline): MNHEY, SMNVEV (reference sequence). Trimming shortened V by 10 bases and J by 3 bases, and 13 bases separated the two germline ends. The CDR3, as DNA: TGTGCCACCTTCGGGACAAACTACGAGCAGTACTTC. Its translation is CATFGTNYEQYF.

The CDR3 nucleotides read TGTGCCAGCAGCGCCGGGACAGGGGCTGGCAATCAGCCCCAGCATTTT. Its translation is CASSAGTGAGNQPQHF. The J gene is TRBJ1-5, the V gene TRBV5-8, with 10 bases matching TRBD1. There are 16 residues in the CDR3. Losses at the gene ends were 4 bases for V and 2 bases for J; bases not matched to a gene: 6. The germline CDR1 and CDR2 sequences are SGHTS and YDEGEE.

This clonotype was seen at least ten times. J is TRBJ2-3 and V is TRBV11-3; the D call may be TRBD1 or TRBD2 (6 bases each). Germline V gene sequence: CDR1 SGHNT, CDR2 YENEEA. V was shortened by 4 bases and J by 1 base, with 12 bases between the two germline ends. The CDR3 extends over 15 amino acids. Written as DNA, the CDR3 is TGTGCCAGCAGCTCCAGGGGAGGTGGCACAGATACGCAGTATTTT. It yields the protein CASSSRGGGTDTQYF.

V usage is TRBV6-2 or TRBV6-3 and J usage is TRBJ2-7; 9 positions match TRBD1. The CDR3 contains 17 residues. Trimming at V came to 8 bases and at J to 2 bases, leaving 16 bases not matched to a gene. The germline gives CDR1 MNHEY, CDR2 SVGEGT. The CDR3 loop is CASSGQGSPRGTYEQYF. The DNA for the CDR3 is TGTGCCAGCTCGGGACAGGGTTCACCCAGGGGAACCTACGAGCAGTACTTC.

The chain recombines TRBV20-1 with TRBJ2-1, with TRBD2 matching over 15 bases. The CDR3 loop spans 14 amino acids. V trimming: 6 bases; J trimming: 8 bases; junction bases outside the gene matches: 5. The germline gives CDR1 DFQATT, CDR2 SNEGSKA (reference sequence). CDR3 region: CSAIGTSGRYEQFF. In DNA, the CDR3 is TGCAGTGCGATCGGGACTAGCGGGAGGTATGAGCAGTTCTTC.

The chain's CDR3 is CASSFRLPGLAGPEQYF. In DNA, the CDR3 is TGTGCCAGCAGCTTCCGCCTGCCGGGACTAGCGGGACCCGAGCAGTACTTC. This chain links TRBV11-2 with TRBJ2-7, with 13 positions matching TRBD2. V trimming: 3 bases; J trimming: 6 bases; junction bases outside the gene matches: 11. This CDR3 has 17 amino acids. Germline loops: CDR1 SGHAT, CDR2 FQNNGV.

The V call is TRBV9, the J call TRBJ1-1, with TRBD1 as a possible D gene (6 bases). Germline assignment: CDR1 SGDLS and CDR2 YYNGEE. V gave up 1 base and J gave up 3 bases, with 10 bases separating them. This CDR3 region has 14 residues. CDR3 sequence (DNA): TGTGCCAGCAGCGTAAGAGCAGGGGACACTGAAGCTTTCTTT. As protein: CASSVRAGDTEAFF.

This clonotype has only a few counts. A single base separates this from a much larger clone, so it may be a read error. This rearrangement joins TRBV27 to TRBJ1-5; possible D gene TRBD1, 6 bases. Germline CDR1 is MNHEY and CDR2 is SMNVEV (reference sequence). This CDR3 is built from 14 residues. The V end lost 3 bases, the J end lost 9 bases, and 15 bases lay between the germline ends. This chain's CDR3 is CASSFTGSWRPQHF. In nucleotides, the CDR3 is TGTGCCAGCAGTTTTACAGGGTCATGGCGGCCCCAGCATTTT.

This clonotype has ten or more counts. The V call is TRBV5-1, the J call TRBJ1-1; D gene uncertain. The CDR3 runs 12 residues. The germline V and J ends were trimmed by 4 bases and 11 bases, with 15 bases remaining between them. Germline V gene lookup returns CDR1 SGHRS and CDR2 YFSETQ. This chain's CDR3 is CASSPFRGEAFF. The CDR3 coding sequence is TGCGCCAGCAGCCCTTTCCGCGGCGAGGCTTTCTTT.

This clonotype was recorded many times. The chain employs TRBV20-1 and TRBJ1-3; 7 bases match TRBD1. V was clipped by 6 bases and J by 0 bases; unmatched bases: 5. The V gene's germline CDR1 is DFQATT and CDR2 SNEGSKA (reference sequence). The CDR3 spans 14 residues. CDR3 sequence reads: CSAQGQASGNTIYF. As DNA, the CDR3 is TGCAGTGCACAAGGACAGGCCTCTGGAAACACCATATATTTT.

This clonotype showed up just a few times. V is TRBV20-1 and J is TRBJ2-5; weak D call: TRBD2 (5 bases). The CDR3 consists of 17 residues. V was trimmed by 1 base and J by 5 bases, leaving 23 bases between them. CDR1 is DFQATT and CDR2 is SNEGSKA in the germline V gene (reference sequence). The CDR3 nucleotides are TGCAGTGCTAGAGGTACTTTGAGCGGTCCCCAGAGGGAGACCCAGTACTTC. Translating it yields CSARGTLSGPQRETQYF.

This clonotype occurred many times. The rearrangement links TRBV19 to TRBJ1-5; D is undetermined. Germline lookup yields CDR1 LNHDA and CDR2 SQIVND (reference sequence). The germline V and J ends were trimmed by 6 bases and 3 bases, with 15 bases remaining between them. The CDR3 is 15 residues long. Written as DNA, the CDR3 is TGTGCCAGTAGCGTAATAACAGCAACCAATCAGCCCCAGCATTTT. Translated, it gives CASSVITATNQPQHF.

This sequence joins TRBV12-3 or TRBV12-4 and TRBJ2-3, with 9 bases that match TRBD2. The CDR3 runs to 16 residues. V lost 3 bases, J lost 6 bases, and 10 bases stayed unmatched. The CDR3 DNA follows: TGTGCCAGCAGTTTTGAGCGGGGGGCGGGTTCGGATACGCAGTATTTT. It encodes CASSFERGAGSDTQYF.

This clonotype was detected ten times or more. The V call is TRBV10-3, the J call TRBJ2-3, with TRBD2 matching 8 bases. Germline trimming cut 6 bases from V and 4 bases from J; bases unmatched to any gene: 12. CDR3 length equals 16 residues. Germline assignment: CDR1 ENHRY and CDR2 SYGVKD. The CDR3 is CAIRTRTSRGPDTQYF. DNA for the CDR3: TGTGCCATCAGAACAAGGACTAGCCGGGGCCCAGATACGCAGTATTTT.

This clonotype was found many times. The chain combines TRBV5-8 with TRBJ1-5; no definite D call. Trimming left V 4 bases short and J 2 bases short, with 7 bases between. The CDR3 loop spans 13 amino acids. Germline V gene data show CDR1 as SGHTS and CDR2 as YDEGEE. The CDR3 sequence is CASSTDGNQPQHF. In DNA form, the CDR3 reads TGTGCCAGCAGCACGGACGGCAATCAGCCCCAGCATTTT.

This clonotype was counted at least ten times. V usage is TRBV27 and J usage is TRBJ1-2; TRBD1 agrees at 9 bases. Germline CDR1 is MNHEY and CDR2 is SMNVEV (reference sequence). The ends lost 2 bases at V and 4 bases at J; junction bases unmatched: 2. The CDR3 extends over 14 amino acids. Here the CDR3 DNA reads TGTGCCAGCAGTTTAGGACAGGGGCTCTATGGCTACACCTTC. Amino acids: CASSLGQGLYGYTF.

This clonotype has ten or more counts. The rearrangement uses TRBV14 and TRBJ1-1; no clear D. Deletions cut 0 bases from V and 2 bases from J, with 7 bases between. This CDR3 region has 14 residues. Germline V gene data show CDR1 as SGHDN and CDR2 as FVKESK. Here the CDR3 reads CASSQDLENTEAFF. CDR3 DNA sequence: TGTGCCAGCAGCCAAGATCTTGAAAACACTGAAGCTTTCTTT.

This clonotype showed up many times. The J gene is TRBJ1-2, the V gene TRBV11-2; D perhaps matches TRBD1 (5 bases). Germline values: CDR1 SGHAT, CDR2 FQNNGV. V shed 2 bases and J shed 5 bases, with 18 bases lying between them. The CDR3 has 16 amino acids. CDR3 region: CASSLNRPGVAYGYTF. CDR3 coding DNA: TGTGCCAGCAGCTTAAACCGTCCGGGGGTTGCTTATGGCTACACCTTC. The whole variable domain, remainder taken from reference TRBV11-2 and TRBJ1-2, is EAGVAQSPRYKIIEKRQSVAFWCNPISGHATLYWYQQILGQGPKLLIQFQNNGVVDDSQLPKDRFSAERLKGVDSTLKIQPAKLEDSAVYLCASSLNRPGVAYGYTFGSGTRLTVV.

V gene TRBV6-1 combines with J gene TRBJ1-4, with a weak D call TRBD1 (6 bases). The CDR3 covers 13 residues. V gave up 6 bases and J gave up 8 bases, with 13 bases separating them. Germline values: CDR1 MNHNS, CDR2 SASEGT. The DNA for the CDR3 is TGTGCCAGCAGGAGAGGGGGAGGAGAAAAACTGTTTTTT. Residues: CASRRGGGEKLFF.

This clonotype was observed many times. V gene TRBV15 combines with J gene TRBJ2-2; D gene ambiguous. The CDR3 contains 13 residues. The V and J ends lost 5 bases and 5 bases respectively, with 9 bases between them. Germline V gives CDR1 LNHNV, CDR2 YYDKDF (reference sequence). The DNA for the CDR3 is TGTGCCACCAGCCATTATAAGACCGGGGAGCTGTTTTTT. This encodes CATSHYKTGELFF.

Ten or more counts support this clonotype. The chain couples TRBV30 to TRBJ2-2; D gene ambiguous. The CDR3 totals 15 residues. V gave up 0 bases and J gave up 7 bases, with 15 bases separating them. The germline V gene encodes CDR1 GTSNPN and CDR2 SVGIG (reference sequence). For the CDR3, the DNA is TGTGCCTGGAGTGTACCCAGCAGGTATCACGGGGAGCTGTTTTTT. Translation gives CAWSVPSRYHGELFF.

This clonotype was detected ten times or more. The CDR3 sequence is CASRSGQGNSPLHF. CDR3 DNA sequence: TGCGCCAGCAGATCCGGACAGGGGAATTCACCCCTCCACTTT. This chain uses TRBV5-1 with TRBJ1-6, with TRBD1 matching 9 bases. The CDR3 loop spans 14 amino acids. V dropped 5 bases and J dropped 7; count of bases not matched to a gene: 4. Looked up from germline, CDR1 is SGHRS and CDR2 is YFSETQ.

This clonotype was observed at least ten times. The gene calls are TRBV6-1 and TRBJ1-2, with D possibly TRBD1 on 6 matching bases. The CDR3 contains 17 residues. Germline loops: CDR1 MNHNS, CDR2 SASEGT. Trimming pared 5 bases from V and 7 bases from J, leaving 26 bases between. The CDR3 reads CASSYTLRRQVTGGYTF. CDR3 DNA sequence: TGTGCCAGCAGTTACACCCTCCGGAGACAGGTGACGGGTGGCTACACCTTC.

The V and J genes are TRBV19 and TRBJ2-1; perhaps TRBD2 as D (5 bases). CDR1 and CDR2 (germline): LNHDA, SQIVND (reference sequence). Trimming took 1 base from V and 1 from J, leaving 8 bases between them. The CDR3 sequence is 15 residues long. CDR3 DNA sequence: TGTGCCAGTAGTATAGTGCCGGGGTCCTACAATGAGCAGTTCTTC. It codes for CASSIVPGSYNEQFF.

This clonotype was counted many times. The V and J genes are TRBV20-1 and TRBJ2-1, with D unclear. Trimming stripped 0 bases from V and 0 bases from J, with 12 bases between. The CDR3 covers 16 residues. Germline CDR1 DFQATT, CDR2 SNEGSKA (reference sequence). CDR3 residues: CSARDRAHSSYNEQFF. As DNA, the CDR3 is TGCAGTGCTAGAGATCGGGCTCACAGCTCCTACAATGAGCAGTTCTTC.

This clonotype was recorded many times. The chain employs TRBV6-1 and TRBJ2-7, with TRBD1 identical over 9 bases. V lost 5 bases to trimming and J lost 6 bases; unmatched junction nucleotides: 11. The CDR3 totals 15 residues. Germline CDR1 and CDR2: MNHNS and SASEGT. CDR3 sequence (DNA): TGTGCCAGCAGTCCCCTTCGGACAGGGGCCCTCGAGCAGTACTTC. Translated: CASSPLRTGALEQYF.

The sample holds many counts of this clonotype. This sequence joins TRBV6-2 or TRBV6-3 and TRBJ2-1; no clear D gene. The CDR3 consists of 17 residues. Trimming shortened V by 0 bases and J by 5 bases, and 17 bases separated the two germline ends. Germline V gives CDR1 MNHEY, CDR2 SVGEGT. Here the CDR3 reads CASSYSITGQVNNEQFF. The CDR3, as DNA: TGTGCCAGCAGTTACTCGATCACTGGGCAGGTCAACAATGAGCAGTTCTTC.

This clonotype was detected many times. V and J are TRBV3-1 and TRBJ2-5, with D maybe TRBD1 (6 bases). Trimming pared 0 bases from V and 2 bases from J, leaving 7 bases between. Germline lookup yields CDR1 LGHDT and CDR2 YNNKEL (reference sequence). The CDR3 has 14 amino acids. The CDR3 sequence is CASSQEGGQETQYF. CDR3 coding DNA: TGTGCCAGCAGCCAAGAAGGGGGACAAGAGACCCAGTACTTC.